The T cell receptor beta chain described here comes from a study of cytomegalovirus exposure and HLA in healthy donors. Study findings and constraints: CMV antigen specificity of a few CMV-associated chains was confirmed in vitro. As was reported, the classifier diagnosed cytomegalovirus status with high specificity and sensitivity.

Generated by immunoSEQ multiplex PCR, the TCRdb table keeps only in-frame clones and is missing some. Of more than 85,000 clones listed, approximately 94% were seen once; the top ten hold roughly 0.9%. Points on this clone: The antigen is undetermined.

Specimen: PBMCs. The sequence was obtained from a woman under 30 in good health and CMV-seronegative.

The CDR3 DNA reads as TGCGCCAGCAGCGATTTTAGAGCCCACTTTGGAAACACCATATATTTT. This gives the protein CASSDFRAHFGNTIYF. The rearrangement joins TRBV5-1 to TRBJ1-3; no firm D call. V was pared by 4 bases and J by 3 bases, with 17 bases between. This CDR3 spans 16 amino acids. From germline, CDR1 is SGHRS and CDR2 YFSETQ. Using reference TRBV5-1 and TRBJ1-3 for the parts outside the CDR3, the full variable domain is KAGVTQTPRYLIKTRGQQVTLSCSPISGHRSVSWYQQTPGQGLQFLFEYFSETQRNKGNFPGRFSGRQFSNSRSEMNVSTLELGDSALYLCASSDFRAHFGNTIYFGEGSWLTVV.